Listed here are 18 T cell receptor beta chains from one sample, sequenced in a study of shared clonotypes between healthy human individuals. The data were produced by immunoSEQ multiplex PCR, yet TCRdb's version contains in-frame clones alone and is incomplete. There are 450,000 to 500,000 clones in the sample; 79% occur only once, and approximately 12% lies in the top ten. The sequenced sample was PBMCs. These receptors were collected from a middle-aged woman in good health. Some clones in this sample may be carry-over from other donors' samples.

V usage is TRBV29-1 and J usage is TRBJ2-5, with 9 bases lining up with TRBD1. This CDR3 contains 12 residues. CDR1 and CDR2 from the germline V gene are SQVTM and ANQGSEA. J lost 5 bases, V lost 7 bases, and 5 bases had no gene match. The CDR3 spells CSGDRAGETQYF. CDR3 coding DNA: TGCAGCGGGGACAGGGCAGGGGAGACCCAGTACTTC. The full variable domain, completed using reference TRBV29-1 and TRBJ2-5, is SAVISQKPSRDICQRGTSLTIQCQVDSQVTMMFWYRQQPGQSLTLIATANQGSEATYESGFVIDKFPISRPNLTFSTLTVSNMSPEDSSIYLCSGDRAGETQYFGPGTRLLVL.

The table lists this clone with a few counts. The chain has TRBV11-2 and TRBJ2-5; D possibly uses TRBD1 or TRBD2 (5 bases each). The CDR3 runs 15 residues. Per the germline V gene, CDR1 is SGHAT and CDR2 is FQNNGV. The V end was cut by 5 bases, the J end by 4 bases, with 17 bases between. CDR3 sequence reads: CASSLQGVLAETQYF. DNA of the CDR3: TGTGCCAGCAGCCTCCAGGGAGTTCTGGCAGAGACCCAGTACTTC.

This clone occurred once. V gene TRBV2 combines with J gene TRBJ2-7, with 7 positions matching TRBD2. Germline trimming cut 3 bases from V and 0 bases from J; bases unmatched to any gene: 5. CDR1 is SNHLY and CDR2 is FYNNEI in the germline V gene. The CDR3 has 15 residues. CDR3 loop: CASSELAVYSYEQYF. The CDR3 region has the DNA TGTGCCAGCAGTGAGCTAGCGGTTTACTCCTACGAGCAGTACTTC.

The rearrangement uses TRBV28 and TRBJ1-1; 7 bases fit TRBD1. The CDR3 sequence is 14 residues long. V lost 8 bases and J lost 4; bases outside the gene matches: 10. Germline CDR1 is MDHEN and CDR2 is SYDVKM. The DNA for the CDR3 is TGTGCCAGCGGGGTCCCGGGACAGATCACTGAAGCTTTCTTT. Translation: CASGVPGQITEAFF.

The V call is TRBV15, the J call TRBJ2-6, with D perhaps matching TRBD1 (6 bases). Germline CDR1 reads LNHNV; CDR2 reads YYDKDF (reference sequence). CDR3 length: 15 amino acids. Deletions cut 5 bases from V and 3 bases from J, with 11 bases between. CDR3 in amino acids: CATSAQQGGANVLTF. The CDR3 DNA sequence: TGTGCCACCAGCGCCCAACAGGGTGGGGCCAACGTCCTGACTTTC.

The rearrangement joins TRBV19 to TRBJ2-7; 12 positions match TRBD2. Trimming removed 10 bases from V and 3 bases from J; junction bases left unmatched: 4. This CDR3 spans 13 amino acids. Germline CDR1 and CDR2: LNHDA and SQIVND (reference sequence). CDR3 bases: TGTGCCACCGGACTAGCGGGACTCTACGAGCAGTACTTC. It encodes CATGLAGLYEQYF.

This clone appeared a single time. The chain is built from TRBV15 and TRBJ2-7; D remains ambiguous. Trimming cost V 0 bases and J 0 bases, with 12 bases left between them. CDR3 length: 16 residues. The germline gives CDR1 LNHNV, CDR2 YYDKDF (reference sequence). The CDR3 bases are TGTGCCACCAGCAGAGAATCGACGGATAGCTCCTACGAGCAGTACTTC. This gives the protein CATSRESTDSSYEQYF.

The genes are TRBV6-5 and TRBJ1-1, with unresolved D. CDR3 length equals 14 residues. Trimming took 0 bases from V and 2 from J, leaving 7 bases between them. Germline V gene sequence: CDR1 MNHEY, CDR2 SVGAGI. The CDR3 nucleotides read TGTGCCAGCAGTTACTCGATGGGTAACACTGAAGCTTTCTTT. Translated, it gives CASSYSMGNTEAFF.

This chain joins TRBV7-6 and TRBJ2-7, with 8 bases that match TRBD1. The V and J ends lost 5 bases and 3 bases, in that order; junction bases with no gene match: 12. Germline CDR1 is SGHVS and CDR2 is FNYEAQ. CDR3 length: 16 residues. The CDR3 sequence: CASSEGAGGAGYEQYF. In DNA, the CDR3 is TGTGCCAGCAGCGAGGGAGCAGGGGGCGCGGGCTACGAGCAGTACTTC.

CDR3 sequence reads: CAGGLAGAGELFF. CDR3 DNA sequence: TGTGCCGGGGGACTAGCGGGTGCCGGGGAGCTGTTTTTT. This chain joins TRBV6-1 and TRBJ2-2, with 12 positions matching TRBD2. V lost 11 bases to trimming and J lost 6 bases; unmatched junction nucleotides: 4. In germline, CDR1 is MNHNS, CDR2 SASEGT. There are 13 residues in the CDR3.

The V and J genes are TRBV7-9 and TRBJ1-1; no clear D gene. Germline V gene sequence: CDR1 SEHNR, CDR2 FQNEAQ (reference sequence). V lost 2 bases and J lost 4, with 14 bases in between. The CDR3 has 15 amino acids. The CDR3 bases are TGTGCCAGCAGCTTATGGGAGGGAGTCGTCACTGAAGCTTTCTTT. Amino acid sequence: CASSLWEGVVTEAFF. Drawing the rest from reference TRBV7-9 and TRBJ1-1, the complete variable domain is DTGVSQNPRHKITKRGQNVTFRCDPISEHNRLYWYRQTLGQGPEFLTYFQNEAQLEKSRLLSDRFSAERPKGSFSTLEIQRTEQGDSAMYLCASSLWEGVVTEAFFGQGTRLTVV.

The chain is built from TRBV4-2 and TRBJ1-2; D unresolved. Looked up from germline, CDR1 is LGHNA and CDR2 is YNFKEQ. The CDR3 is made up of 18 amino acids. Trimming stripped 0 bases from V and 6 bases from J, with 23 bases between. The CDR3 DNA sequence: TGTGCCAGCAGCCAAGAGATTGGCGAACCCTCCAATAGGGATGGCTACACCTTC. It translates to CASSQEIGEPSNRDGYTF.

In the case of this clone: A far larger clone is just one base off, so this is likely a read error. The chain links TRBV29-1 to TRBJ1-1; 7 positions match TRBD1. CDR3 length equals 14 residues. J lost 8 bases, V lost 6 bases, and 15 bases had no gene match. The germline V gene has CDR1 SQVTM and CDR2 ANQGSEA. The CDR3 DNA is TGCAGCGTAGCAAACCGGGACAGCCTTTTAGAAGCTTTCTTT. Amino acid sequence: CSVANRDSLLEAFF. The entire variable domain, with the rest obtained from reference TRBV29-1 and TRBJ1-1, is as follows: SAVISQKPSRDICQRGTSLTIQCQVDSQVTMMFWYRQQPGQSLTLIATANQGSEATYESGFVIDKFPISRPNLTFSTLTVSNMSPEDSSIYLCSVANRDSLLEAFFGQGTRLTVV.

V usage is TRBV12-5 and J usage is TRBJ2-7, with D unresolved. The CDR3 sequence is 16 residues long. Trimming shortened V by 0 bases and J by 1 base, and 13 bases separated the two germline ends. Germline V lookup: CDR1 LGHNT, CDR2 FRNRAP. CDR3 loop: CASGLVFGDWSYEQYF. The DNA for the CDR3 is TGTGCTAGTGGTTTGGTATTCGGCGATTGGTCCTACGAGCAGTACTTC.

V gene TRBV7-3 combines with J gene TRBJ2-7, with 11 bases matching TRBD2. Looked up from germline, CDR1 is SGHTA and CDR2 is FQGTGA. J was trimmed by 6 bases and V by 5 bases; bases with no gene match: 9. CDR3 length equals 15 residues. CDR3 sequence reads: CASSPQLAGVGEQYF. The CDR3 DNA is TGTGCCAGCAGCCCCCAACTAGCGGGAGTGGGCGAGCAGTACTTC.

The chain combines TRBV6-5 with TRBJ2-7; a weak D match, TRBD1 (6 bases). Germline V lookup: CDR1 MNHEY, CDR2 SVGAGI. V shed 3 bases and J shed 4 bases, with 10 bases lying between them. This CDR3 comprises 13 residues. CDR3 in DNA: TGTGCCAGCAGTTATGGACAGAGATACGAGCAGTACTTC. It encodes CASSYGQRYEQYF.

The rearrangement links TRBV30 to TRBJ1-4; 7 positions match TRBD1. Per the germline V gene, CDR1 is GTSNPN and CDR2 is SVGIG (reference sequence). The junction had 6 bases not matched to a gene; V was cut back by 5 bases and J by 3 bases. The CDR3 contains 14 residues. In DNA, the CDR3 is TGTGCCTGGTCCGCAGGGGGGGCTAATGAAAAACTGTTTTTT. Translating gives CAWSAGGANEKLFF.

This sequence joins TRBV5-1 and TRBJ1-5, with no clear D. This CDR3 has 15 amino acids. Germline-derived CDR1 and CDR2 are SGHRS and YFSETQ. The V gene lost 0 bases and the J gene lost 1 base, with 8 bases spanning the gap. The CDR3 spells CASSLDEGSNQPQHF. CDR3 DNA: TGCGCCAGCAGCTTGGATGAGGGCAGCAATCAGCCCCAGCATTTT.